This T cell receptor beta chain was sequenced in a study of breast tumors, draining lymph nodes, adjacent tissues (dated by TCRdb to the mid-2010s). General notes on the study: TCR beta repertoires were compared across tumor, adjacent nontumor tissue and axillary lymph nodes obtained from breast cancer patients. The study was designed to assess the relationships and possible T-cell exchange between tumor, surrounding tissue and draining lymph node repertoires in human breast cancer. Overall results and qualifications from the work: Tumor T-cell repertoires showed less diversity than lymph node repertoires and more diversity than nontumor tissue repertoires, and tumor T-cell repertoires showed preferential V and J gene usage. The conclusion that tumor T cells originate in lymph nodes was presented as consistent with a hypothesis rather than as directly demonstrated. The similarity between tumor and nontumor tissue repertoires was significantly greater in luminal-like breast cancer than in basal-like breast cancer. The data were judged consistent with most tumor T cells deriving from the lymph node and then expanding within tumor tissue.

Instrument on record: Illumina HiSeq 2000. Multiplex PCR amplification was used to generate the TCR beta chain libraries. The amplified TCR beta chain products were analyzed by high-throughput sequencing. In-frame beta chains were kept once TCRdb had trimmed the public reads at Q25 with fastp and called clones with MiXCR. Duplicate CDR3 protein sequences are folded into a single record with the most common DNA and genes. This sample gives hundreds of thousands of distinct CDR3 sequences in total; roughly 30% of them show up just once. The ten top clones hold around 1.4% of the sample. V is cut back by 10 bases and J by 9 bases, with 13 bases in the junction unmatched. Measured from the cysteine to the phenylalanine, the CDR3 is 14 residues long. The read is trimmed to its CDR3 DNA, 42 bases read in frame from base 1. According to the germline V gene (reference sequence), CDR1 reads MNHEY and CDR2 reads SMNVEV.

A remark on this clonotype: It lacks a known antigen. Base qualities are not at hand, and no much larger clone is one base apart.

The axillary draining lymph nodes of breast cancer patients were the source of the lymph node samples. This TCR derives from a female donor with breast cancer. Some clones in this sample may be carry-over from other donors' samples. The rearrangement combines TRBV27 with TRBJ2-1, and TRBD2 matches 9 of the central bases. The sample comprised axillary lymph node tissue. The CDR3 has the sequence CATRKSGRFVEQFF. At the DNA level, the sequence is TGTGCCACGCGTAAGAGCGGGAGGTTTGTTGAGCAGTTCTTC.